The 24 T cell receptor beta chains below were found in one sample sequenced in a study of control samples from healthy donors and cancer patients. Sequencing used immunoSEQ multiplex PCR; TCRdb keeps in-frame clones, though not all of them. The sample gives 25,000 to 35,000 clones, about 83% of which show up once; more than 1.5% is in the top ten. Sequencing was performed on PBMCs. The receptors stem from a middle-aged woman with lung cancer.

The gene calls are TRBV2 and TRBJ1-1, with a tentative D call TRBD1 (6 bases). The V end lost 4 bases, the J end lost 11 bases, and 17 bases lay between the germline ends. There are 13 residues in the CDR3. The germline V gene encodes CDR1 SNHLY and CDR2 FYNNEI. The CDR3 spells CASSVGQIVMAFF. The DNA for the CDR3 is TGTGCCAGCAGTGTTGGACAGATAGTTATGGCTTTCTTT. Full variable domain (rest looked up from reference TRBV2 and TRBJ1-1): EPEVTQTPSHQVTQMGQEVILRCVPISNHLYFYWYRQILGQKVEFLVSFYNNEISEKSEIFDDQFSVERPDGSNFTLKIRSTKLEDSAMYFCASSVGQIVMAFFGQGTRLTVV.

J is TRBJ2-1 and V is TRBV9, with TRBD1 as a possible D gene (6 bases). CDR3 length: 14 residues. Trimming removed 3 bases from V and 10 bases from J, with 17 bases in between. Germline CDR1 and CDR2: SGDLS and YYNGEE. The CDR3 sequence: CASSATLQGKEQFF. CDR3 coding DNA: TGTGCCAGCAGCGCCACTCTACAGGGCAAAGAGCAGTTCTTC.

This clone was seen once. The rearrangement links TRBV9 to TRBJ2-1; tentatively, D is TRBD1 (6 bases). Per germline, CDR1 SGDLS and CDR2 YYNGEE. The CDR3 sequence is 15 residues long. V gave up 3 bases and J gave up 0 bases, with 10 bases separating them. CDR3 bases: TGTGCCAGCAGCGGGACAGAGAGCTCCTACAATGAGCAGTTCTTC. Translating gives CASSGTESSYNEQFF.

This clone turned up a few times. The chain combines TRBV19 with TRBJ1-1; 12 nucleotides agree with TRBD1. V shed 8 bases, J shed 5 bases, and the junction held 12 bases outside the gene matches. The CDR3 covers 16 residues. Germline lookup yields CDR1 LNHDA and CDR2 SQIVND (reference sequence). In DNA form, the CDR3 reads TGTGCCAGTGGGGGACAGGGGGCCCTTAAGGGGACTGAAGCTTTCTTT. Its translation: CASGGQGALKGTEAFF.

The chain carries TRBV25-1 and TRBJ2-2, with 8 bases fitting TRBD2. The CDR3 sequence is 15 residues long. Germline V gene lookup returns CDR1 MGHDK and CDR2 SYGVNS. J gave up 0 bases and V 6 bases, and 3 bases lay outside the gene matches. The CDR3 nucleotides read TGTGCCAGCAGACCGGGACTAGCGAACACCGGGGAGCTGTTTTTT. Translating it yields CASRPGLANTGELFF.

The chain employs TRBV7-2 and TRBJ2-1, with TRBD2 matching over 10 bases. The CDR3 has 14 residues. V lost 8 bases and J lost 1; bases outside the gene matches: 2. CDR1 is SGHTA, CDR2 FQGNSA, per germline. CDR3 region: CASLTSGSYNEQFF. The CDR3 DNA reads TGTGCCAGCCTGACTAGCGGGTCCTACAATGAGCAGTTCTTC.

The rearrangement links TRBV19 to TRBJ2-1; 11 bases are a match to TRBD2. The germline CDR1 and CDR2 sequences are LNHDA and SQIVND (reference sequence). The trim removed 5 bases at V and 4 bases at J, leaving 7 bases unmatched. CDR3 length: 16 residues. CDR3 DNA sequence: TGTGCCAGTAGTCCCTTTAGCGGGGGGGGTTACAATGAGCAGTTCTTC. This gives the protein CASSPFSGGGYNEQFF.

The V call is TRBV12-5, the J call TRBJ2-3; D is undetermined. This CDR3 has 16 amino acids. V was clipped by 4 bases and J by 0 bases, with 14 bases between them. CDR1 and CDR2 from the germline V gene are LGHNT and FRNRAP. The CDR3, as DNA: TGTGCTAGTGGTTCGCGGTATCCTGACAGCACAGATACGCAGTATTTT. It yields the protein CASGSRYPDSTDTQYF.

The CDR3 DNA is TGTGCCAGCAGCCGTAGCGGGGGGGGCCACTACGAGCAGTACTTC. Its translation is CASSRSGGGHYEQYF. The rearrangement links TRBV3-1 (or the pseudogene TRBV3-2) to TRBJ2-7, with TRBD2 identical over 11 bases. The CDR3 contains 15 residues. V gave up 4 bases and J gave up 3 bases; unmatched junction bases: 5. In germline, CDR1 is LGHDT, CDR2 YNNKEL (reference sequence).

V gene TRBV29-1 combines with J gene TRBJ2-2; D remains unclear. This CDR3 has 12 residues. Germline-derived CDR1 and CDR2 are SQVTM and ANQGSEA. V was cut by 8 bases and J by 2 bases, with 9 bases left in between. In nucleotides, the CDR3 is TGCAGCAGTCAAGGAAACACCGGGGAGCTGTTTTTT. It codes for CSSQGNTGELFF.

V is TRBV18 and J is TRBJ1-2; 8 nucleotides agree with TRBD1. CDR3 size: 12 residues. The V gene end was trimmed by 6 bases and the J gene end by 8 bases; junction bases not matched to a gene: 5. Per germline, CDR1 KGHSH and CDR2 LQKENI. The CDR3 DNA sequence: TGTGCCAGCTCGTCGGACAGGGAGGGCTACACCTTC. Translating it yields CASSSDREGYTF.

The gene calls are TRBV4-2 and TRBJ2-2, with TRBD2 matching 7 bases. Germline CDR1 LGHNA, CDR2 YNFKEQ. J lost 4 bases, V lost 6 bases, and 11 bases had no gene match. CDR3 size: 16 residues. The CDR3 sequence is CASSHVDSGGTGELFF. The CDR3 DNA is TGTGCCAGCAGTCACGTGGACTCGGGGGGCACCGGGGAGCTGTTTTTT.

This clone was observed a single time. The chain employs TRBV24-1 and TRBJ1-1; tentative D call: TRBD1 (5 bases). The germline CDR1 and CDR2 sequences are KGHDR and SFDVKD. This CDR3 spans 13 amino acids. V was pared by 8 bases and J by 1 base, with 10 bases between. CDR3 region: CATTRDGNTEAFF. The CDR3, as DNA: TGTGCCACCACCCGGGACGGGAACACTGAAGCTTTCTTT.

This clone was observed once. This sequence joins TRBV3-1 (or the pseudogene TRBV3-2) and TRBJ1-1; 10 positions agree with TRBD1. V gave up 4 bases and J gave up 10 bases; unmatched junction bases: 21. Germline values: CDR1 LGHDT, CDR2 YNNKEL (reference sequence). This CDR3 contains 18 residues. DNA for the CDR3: TGTGCCAGCAGCCCTGTAGCCGGGACAGGGGACGGCAGGGGTGTAGCTTTCTTT. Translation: CASSPVAGTGDGRGVAFF.

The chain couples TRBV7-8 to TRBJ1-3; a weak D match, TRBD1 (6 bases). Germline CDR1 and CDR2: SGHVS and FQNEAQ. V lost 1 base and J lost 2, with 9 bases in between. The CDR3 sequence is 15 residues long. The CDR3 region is CASSLGGGPGNTIYF. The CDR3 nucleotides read TGTGCCAGCAGCTTAGGGGGGGGGCCTGGAAACACCATATATTTT.

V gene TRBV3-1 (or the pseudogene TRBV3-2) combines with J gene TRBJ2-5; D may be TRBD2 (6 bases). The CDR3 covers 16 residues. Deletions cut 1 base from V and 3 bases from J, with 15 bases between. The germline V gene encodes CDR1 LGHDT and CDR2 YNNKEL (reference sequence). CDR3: CASSQVGEEGKETQYF. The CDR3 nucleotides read TGTGCCAGCAGCCAAGTGGGAGAGGAGGGGAAAGAGACCCAGTACTTC.

CDR3 DNA sequence: TGTGCCAGCAGCTGGACAGGACCTAGCAATCAGCCCCAGCATTTT. Encoded protein: CASSWTGPSNQPQHF. The rearrangement uses TRBV28 and TRBJ1-5; TRBD1 matches 7 bases. V trimming: 6 bases; J trimming: 0 bases; junction bases outside the gene matches: 5. Germline V CDR1 and CDR2: MDHEN, SYDVKM. The CDR3 runs to 15 residues.

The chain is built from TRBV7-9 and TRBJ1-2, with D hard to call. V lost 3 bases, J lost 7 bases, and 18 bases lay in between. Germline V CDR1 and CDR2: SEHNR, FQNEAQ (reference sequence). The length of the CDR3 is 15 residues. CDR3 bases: TGTGCCAGCAGCTTCTTGAAGGGCGAAGTGCGTGGCTACACCTTC. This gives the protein CASSFLKGEVRGYTF.

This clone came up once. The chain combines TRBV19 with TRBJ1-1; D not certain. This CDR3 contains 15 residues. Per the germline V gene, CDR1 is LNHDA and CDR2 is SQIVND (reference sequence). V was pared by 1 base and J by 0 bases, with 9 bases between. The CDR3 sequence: CASSIGGYMNTEAFF. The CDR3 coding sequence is TGTGCCAGTAGTATAGGCGGATACATGAACACTGAAGCTTTCTTT.

The CDR3 protein is CASSIDLGLSYEQYF. The CDR3 DNA is TGTGCCAGTAGTATAGATCTAGGACTCTCCTACGAGCAGTACTTC. The chain uses TRBV19 and TRBJ2-7; the D gene is possibly TRBD2 (5 bases). The length of the CDR3 is 15 residues. V lost 0 bases and J lost 0, with 9 bases in between. Germline V gene sequence: CDR1 LNHDA, CDR2 SQIVND (reference sequence).

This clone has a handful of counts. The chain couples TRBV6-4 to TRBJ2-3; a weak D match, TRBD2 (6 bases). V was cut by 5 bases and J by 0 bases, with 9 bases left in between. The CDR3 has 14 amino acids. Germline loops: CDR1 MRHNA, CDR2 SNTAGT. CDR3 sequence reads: CASSPGTSTDTQYF. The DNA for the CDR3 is TGTGCCAGCAGTCCCGGGACTAGCACAGATACGCAGTATTTT.

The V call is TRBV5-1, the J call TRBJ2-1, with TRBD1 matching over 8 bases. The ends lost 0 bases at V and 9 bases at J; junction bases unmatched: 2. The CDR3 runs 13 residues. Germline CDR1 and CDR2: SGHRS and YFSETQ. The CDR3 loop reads CASSLETGVEQFF. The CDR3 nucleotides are TGCGCCAGCAGCTTGGAGACAGGGGTTGAGCAGTTCTTC.

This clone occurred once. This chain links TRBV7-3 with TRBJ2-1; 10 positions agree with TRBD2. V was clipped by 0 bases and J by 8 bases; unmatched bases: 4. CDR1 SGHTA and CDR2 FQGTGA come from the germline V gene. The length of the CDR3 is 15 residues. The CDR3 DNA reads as TGTGCCAGCAGCTTAACACTAGCGGGGAGGGATGAGCAGTTCTTC. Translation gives CASSLTLAGRDEQFF.

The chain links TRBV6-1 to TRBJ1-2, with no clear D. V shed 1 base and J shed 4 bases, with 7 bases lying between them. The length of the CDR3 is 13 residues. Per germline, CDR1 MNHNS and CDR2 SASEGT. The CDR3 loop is CASSEGQFYGYTF. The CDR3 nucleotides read TGTGCCAGCAGTGAAGGACAATTCTATGGCTACACCTTC.